This T cell receptor beta chain was captured in a study of post-analysis software for immune sequencing data. General study points: Patients carried roughly five TRBV segments more frequently than controls did, and TRBV5-6, TRBV5-1 and TRBV20-1 were among them.

Trimming cost V 8 bases and J 2 bases, with 19 bases left between them. Looked up from germline, CDR1 is MNHNY and CDR2 is SVGAGI (reference sequence). The CDR3 has 16 amino acids. Included in the TCR beta cDNA libraries were unique molecular identifiers. TCRdb called the PCR reads again in MiXCR, with one record for every CDR3 protein. The repertoire holds about 770,000 distinct CDR3 sequences, with more than 45% as singletons. About this clonotype itself: The antigen is not known.

The chain links TRBV6-6 to TRBJ2-1, with D possibly matching TRBD1 (6 bases). Sequencing was carried out using blood. The sequence was collected from a girl aged 10-17 years with multiple sclerosis. The CDR3 is CASLGKTGMAYNEQFF. The CDR3 region has the DNA TGTGCCAGCCTAGGCAAAACAGGGATGGCCTACAATGAGCAGTTCTTC.